This entry lists 15 T cell receptor beta chains sequenced from one sample in a study of T-cell memory formation after mild COVID-19. TCRdb reprocessed the 5' RACE reads with MiXCR, giving one entry per CDR3 protein. The sample has 470,000 or so distinct CDR3 sequences, roughly 20% seen once. Sequenced: PBMCs or a T cell subset sorted from them (not recorded which). These receptors were taken from an adult woman who had mild COVID-19 (a few samples of this study predate the infection). Cell type and time point are not known.

V is TRBV13 and J is TRBJ2-3; possibly TRBD1 or TRBD2 for D (5 bases each). The CDR3 contains 16 residues. Germline values: CDR1 PRHDT, CDR2 FYEKMQ (reference sequence). V was trimmed by 4 bases and J by 3 bases, leaving 17 bases between them. In nucleotides, the CDR3 is TGTGCCAGCAGCTCTAGTGGGACGGACGGGACAGATACGCAGTATTTT. This gives the protein CASSSSGTDGTDTQYF. The full variable domain, completed using reference TRBV13 and TRBJ2-3, is AAGVIQSPRHLIKEKRETATLKCYPIPRHDTVYWYQQGPGQDPQFLISFYEKMQSDKGSIPDRFSAQQFSDYHSELNMSSLELGDSALYFCASSSSGTDGTDTQYFGPGTRLTVL.

V is TRBV6-6 and J is TRBJ2-3, with a tentative D call TRBD1 (6 bases). This CDR3 is 15 amino acids long. V lost 0 bases to trimming and J lost 6 bases, with 13 bases between them. Germline assignment: CDR1 MNHNY and CDR2 SVGAGI (reference sequence). The CDR3 region is CASSYSTGLGDTQYF. CDR3 sequence (DNA): TGTGCCAGCAGTTACTCAACAGGGTTGGGGGATACGCAGTATTTT.

This clonotype was detected only a few times. The chain links TRBV20-1 to TRBJ1-2; the D gene is possibly TRBD1 (6 bases). Germline V gene data show CDR1 as DFQATT and CDR2 as SNEGSKA (reference sequence). V was shortened by 3 bases and J by 5 bases, with 22 bases between the two germline ends. The CDR3 totals 16 residues. CDR3 protein: CSASALYRTDLYGYTF. The CDR3 DNA sequence: TGCAGTGCTAGCGCCCTTTACCGGACAGACCTTTATGGCTACACCTTC.

The chain has TRBV25-1 and TRBJ1-4; the match to TRBD1 covers 8 bases. Germline loops: CDR1 MGHDK, CDR2 SYGVNS. This CDR3 region has 14 residues. Germline trimming cut 10 bases from V and 8 bases from J; bases unmatched to any gene: 12. CDR3 amino acids: CATSTGDAGEKLFF. For the CDR3, the DNA is TGTGCCACCTCGACAGGGGACGCGGGCGAAAAACTGTTTTTT.

Ten or more counts support this clonotype. This chain joins TRBV20-1 and TRBJ2-3; 13 nucleotides line up with TRBD2. V dropped 0 bases and J dropped 1; count of bases not matched to a gene: 16. The CDR3 is made up of 21 amino acids. Germline V gene lookup returns CDR1 DFQATT and CDR2 SNEGSKA (reference sequence). The CDR3: CSARDIWTSGGHFPRTDTQYF. DNA of the CDR3: TGCAGTGCTAGAGATATTTGGACTAGCGGGGGCCATTTCCCTCGCACAGATACGCAGTATTTT.

This clonotype was found a few times. The chain combines TRBV24-1 with TRBJ1-1, with D unresolved. There are 13 residues in the CDR3. Germline V gene data show CDR1 as KGHDR and CDR2 as SFDVKD. V was shortened by 9 bases and J by 2 bases, with 12 bases between the two germline ends. The CDR3 sequence is CATRGPGNTEAFF. The DNA of the CDR3 is TGTGCCACCCGAGGGCCAGGAAACACTGAAGCTTTCTTT.

V is TRBV4-3 and J is TRBJ2-7; 8 nucleotides line up with TRBD1. The CDR3 extends over 15 amino acids. Looked up from germline, CDR1 is LGHNA and CDR2 is YSLEER. The J segment lost 7 bases and the V segment lost 4 bases, leaving 12 bases of the junction unmatched. The CDR3, as DNA: TGCGCCAGCAGCCCCGGGACAGGCTCCTCAGGGGAGCAGTACTTC. As protein: CASSPGTGSSGEQYF.

This chain uses TRBV5-1 with TRBJ1-2; 12 positions agree with TRBD1. This CDR3 comprises 17 residues. The V and J ends lost 0 bases and 6 bases, in that order; junction bases with no gene match: 9. Germline CDR1 and CDR2: SGHRS and YFSETQ. The CDR3 DNA reads as TGCGCCAGCAGCTTGGCCCCCGGGACAGGGGGCGGTAATGGCTACACCTTC. The encoded protein is CASSLAPGTGGGNGYTF.

This clonotype was detected only a few times. The chain employs TRBV29-1 and TRBJ2-3; perhaps TRBD2 as D (6 bases). The CDR3 extends over 15 amino acids. V gave up 1 base and J gave up 2 bases, with 13 bases separating them. Germline CDR1 reads SQVTM; CDR2 reads ANQGSEA. CDR3 nucleotides: TGCAGCGTTGAAGGGATTGCGGGATTCACAGATACGCAGTATTTT. This encodes CSVEGIAGFTDTQYF.

This clonotype was detected only a few times. CDR3 bases: TGTGCCAGCAGCCGAGAGCGGGGTGCTTTCTTT. This encodes CASSRERGAFF. V usage is TRBV7-2 and J usage is TRBJ1-1; D remains ambiguous. Germline V gene data show CDR1 as SGHTA and CDR2 as FQGNSA. V lost 5 bases, J lost 11 bases, and 12 bases lay in between. There are 11 residues in the CDR3.

This clonotype was counted at least ten times. J is TRBJ1-1 and V is TRBV14; D call uncertain. This CDR3 comprises 13 residues. Germline CDR1 SGHDN, CDR2 FVKESK. Trimming took 0 bases from V and 1 from J, leaving 3 bases between them. The CDR3 protein is CASSQDQNTEAFF. The CDR3 coding sequence is TGTGCCAGCAGCCAAGATCAGAACACTGAAGCTTTCTTT.

V is TRBV11-3 and J is TRBJ2-5, with 8 bases that match TRBD2. The V segment lost 5 bases and the J segment 9 bases; nucleotides outside the gene matches: 2. Germline values: CDR1 SGHNT, CDR2 YENEEA. The CDR3 is made up of 11 amino acids. CDR3 nucleotide sequence: TGTGCCAGCAGCGCCGGGGGGGCCCAGTACTTC. Translating gives CASSAGGAQYF.

This clonotype was detected many times. The rearrangement joins TRBV7-6 to TRBJ2-7; D is ambiguous. The germline V gene has CDR1 SGHVS and CDR2 FNYEAQ. The germline V and J ends were trimmed by 3 bases and 2 bases, with 8 bases remaining between them. The CDR3 consists of 13 residues. The CDR3 reads CASSLGLAYEQYF. In DNA form, the CDR3 reads TGTGCCAGCAGCTTGGGTTTGGCCTACGAGCAGTACTTC.

The chain uses TRBV11-2 and TRBJ2-5, with 9 bases aligning to TRBD1. The V gene's germline CDR1 is SGHAT and CDR2 FQNNGV. With V trimmed by 5 bases and J by 5 bases, 12 bases remained unmatched. The CDR3 covers 16 residues. The CDR3 region is CASSPRLDRGGETQYF. The DNA for the CDR3 is TGTGCCAGCAGCCCTCGGCTGGACAGGGGTGGCGAGACCCAGTACTTC.

The chain recombines TRBV30 with TRBJ1-2; D is uncertain. The germline V and J ends were trimmed by 1 base and 4 bases, with 13 bases remaining between them. Looked up from germline, CDR1 is GTSNPN and CDR2 is SVGIG (reference sequence). The CDR3 consists of 14 residues. The CDR3 DNA sequence: TGTGCCTGGAGTGACCTATTGCCCTCCTATGGCTACACCTTC. Translated: CAWSDLLPSYGYTF.